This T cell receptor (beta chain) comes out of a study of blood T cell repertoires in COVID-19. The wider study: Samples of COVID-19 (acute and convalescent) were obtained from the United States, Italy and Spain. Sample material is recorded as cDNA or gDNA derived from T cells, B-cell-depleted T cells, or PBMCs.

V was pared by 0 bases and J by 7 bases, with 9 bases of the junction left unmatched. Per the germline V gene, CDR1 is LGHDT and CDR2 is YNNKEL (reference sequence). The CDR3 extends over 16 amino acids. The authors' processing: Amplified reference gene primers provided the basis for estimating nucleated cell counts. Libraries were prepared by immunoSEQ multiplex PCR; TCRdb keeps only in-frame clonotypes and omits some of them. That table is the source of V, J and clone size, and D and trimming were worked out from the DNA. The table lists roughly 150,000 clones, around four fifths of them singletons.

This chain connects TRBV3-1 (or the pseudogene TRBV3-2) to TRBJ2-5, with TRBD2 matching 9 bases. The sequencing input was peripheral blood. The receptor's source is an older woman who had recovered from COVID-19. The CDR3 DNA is TGTGCCAGCAGCCAAGACGGCGGGACTAGCCGGGGGACCCAGTACTTC. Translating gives CASSQDGGTSRGTQYF.